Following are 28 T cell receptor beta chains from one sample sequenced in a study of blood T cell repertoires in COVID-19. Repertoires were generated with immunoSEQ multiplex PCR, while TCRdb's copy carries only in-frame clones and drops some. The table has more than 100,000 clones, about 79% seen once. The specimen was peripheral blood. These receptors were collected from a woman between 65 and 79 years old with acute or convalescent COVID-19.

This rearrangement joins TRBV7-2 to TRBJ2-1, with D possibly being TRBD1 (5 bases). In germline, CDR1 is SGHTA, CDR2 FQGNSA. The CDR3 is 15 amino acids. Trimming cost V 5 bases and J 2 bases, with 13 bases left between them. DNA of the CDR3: TGTGCCAGCAGCCTTACCCCGGACACCTACAATGAGCAGTTCTTC. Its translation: CASSLTPDTYNEQFF.

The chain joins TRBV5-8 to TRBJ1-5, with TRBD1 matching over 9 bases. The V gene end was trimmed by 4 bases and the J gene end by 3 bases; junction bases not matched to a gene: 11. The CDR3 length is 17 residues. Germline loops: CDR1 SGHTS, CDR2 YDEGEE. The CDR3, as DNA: TGTGCCAGCAGCCACCGGGGGGGACAGGGTATCAATCAGCCCCAGCATTTT. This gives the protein CASSHRGGQGINQPQHF.

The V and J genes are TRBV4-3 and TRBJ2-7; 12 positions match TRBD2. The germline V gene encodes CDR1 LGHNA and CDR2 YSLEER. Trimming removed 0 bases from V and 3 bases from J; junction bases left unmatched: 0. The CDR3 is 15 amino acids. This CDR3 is CASSQEGLAGYEQYF. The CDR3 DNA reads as TGCGCCAGCAGCCAAGAGGGACTAGCGGGCTACGAGCAGTACTTC.

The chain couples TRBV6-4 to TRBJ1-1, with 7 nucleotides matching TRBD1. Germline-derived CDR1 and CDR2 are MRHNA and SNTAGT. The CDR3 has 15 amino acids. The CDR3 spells CAPARDRSMNTEAFF. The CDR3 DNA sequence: TGTGCTCCAGCACGGGACAGAAGTATGAACACTGAAGCTTTCTTT.

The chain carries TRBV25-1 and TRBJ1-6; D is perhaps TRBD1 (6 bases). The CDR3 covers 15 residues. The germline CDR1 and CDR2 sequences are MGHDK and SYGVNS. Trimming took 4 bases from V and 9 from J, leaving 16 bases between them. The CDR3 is CASSAGGALSSPLHF. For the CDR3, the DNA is TGTGCCAGCAGTGCTGGGGGGGCCCTCTCTTCACCCCTCCACTTT.

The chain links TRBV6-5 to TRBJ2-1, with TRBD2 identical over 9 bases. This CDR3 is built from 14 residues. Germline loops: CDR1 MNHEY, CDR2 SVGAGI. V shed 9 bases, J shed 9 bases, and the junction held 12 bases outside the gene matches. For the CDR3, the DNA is TGTGCCAGTTATAGCGGGGGCGGTTTGGGTGAGCAGTTCTTC. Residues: CASYSGGGLGEQFF.

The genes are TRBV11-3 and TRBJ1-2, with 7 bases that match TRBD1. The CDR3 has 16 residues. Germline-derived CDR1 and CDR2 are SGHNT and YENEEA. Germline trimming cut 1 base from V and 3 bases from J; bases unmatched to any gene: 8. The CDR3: CASSLGQTGVDYGYTF. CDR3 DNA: TGTGCCAGCAGCTTAGGACAAACAGGGGTCGACTATGGCTACACCTTC.

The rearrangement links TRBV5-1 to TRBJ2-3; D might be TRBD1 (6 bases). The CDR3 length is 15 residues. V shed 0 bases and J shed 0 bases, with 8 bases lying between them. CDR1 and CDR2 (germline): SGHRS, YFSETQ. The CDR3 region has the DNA TGCGCCAGCAGCTTGGGGGACACTAGCACAGATACGCAGTATTTT. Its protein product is CASSLGDTSTDTQYF.

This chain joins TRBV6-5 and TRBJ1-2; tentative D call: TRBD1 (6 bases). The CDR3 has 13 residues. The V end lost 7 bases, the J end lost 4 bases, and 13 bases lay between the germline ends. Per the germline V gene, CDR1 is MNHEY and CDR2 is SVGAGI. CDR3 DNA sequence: TGTGCCAGCACTCAAGGACAGCGCTATGGCTACACCTTC. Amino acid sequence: CASTQGQRYGYTF.

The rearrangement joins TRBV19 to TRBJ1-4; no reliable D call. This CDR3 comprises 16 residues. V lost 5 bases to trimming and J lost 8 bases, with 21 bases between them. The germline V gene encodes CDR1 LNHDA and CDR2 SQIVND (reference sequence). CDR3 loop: CASSPFAGSAGEKLFF. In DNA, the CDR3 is TGTGCCAGTAGTCCCTTCGCGGGGTCGGCGGGGGAAAAACTGTTTTTT. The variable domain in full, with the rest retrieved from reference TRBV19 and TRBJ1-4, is DGGITQSPKYLFRKEGQNVTLSCEQNLNHDAMYWYRQDPGQGLRLIYYSQIVNDFQKGDIAEGYSVSREKKESFPLTVTSAQKNPTAFYLCASSPFAGSAGEKLFFGSGTQLSVL.

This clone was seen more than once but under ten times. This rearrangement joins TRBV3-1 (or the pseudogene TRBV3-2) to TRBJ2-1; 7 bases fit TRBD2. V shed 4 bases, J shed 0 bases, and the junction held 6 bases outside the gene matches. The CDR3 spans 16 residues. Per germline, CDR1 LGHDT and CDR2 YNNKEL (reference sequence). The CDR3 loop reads CASSLGGGSSYNEQFF. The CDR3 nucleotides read TGTGCCAGCAGCCTCGGCGGGGGAAGCTCCTACAATGAGCAGTTCTTC.

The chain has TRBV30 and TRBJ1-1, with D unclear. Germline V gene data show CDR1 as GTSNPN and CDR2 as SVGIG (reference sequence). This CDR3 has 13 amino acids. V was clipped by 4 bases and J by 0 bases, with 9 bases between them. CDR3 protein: CAWKRQLNTEAFF. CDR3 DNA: TGTGCCTGGAAGCGGCAGTTGAACACTGAAGCTTTCTTT.

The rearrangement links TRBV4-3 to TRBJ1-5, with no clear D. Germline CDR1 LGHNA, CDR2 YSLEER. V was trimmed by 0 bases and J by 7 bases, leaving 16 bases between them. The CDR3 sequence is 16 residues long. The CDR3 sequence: CASSQDHLQVGQPQHF. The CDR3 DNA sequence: TGCGCCAGCAGCCAAGATCATTTGCAGGTTGGCCAGCCCCAGCATTTT.

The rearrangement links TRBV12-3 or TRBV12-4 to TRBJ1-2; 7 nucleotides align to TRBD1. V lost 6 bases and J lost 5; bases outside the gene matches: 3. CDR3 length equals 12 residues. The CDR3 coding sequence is TGTGCCAGCAGGGGACAGACGTATGGCTACACCTTC. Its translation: CASRGQTYGYTF.

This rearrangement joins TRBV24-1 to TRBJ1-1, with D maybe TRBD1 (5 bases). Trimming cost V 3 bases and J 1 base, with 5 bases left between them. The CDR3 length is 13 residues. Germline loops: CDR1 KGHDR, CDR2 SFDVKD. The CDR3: CATSDDRNTEAFF. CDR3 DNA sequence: TGTGCCACCAGTGATGACAGGAACACTGAAGCTTTCTTT.

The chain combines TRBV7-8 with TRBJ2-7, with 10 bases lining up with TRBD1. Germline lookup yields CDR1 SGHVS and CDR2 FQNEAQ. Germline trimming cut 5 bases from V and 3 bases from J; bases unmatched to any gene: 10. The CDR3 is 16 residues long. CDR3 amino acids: CASSLLPGQGSYEQYF. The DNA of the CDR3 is TGTGCCAGCAGCCTACTACCGGGACAGGGGAGCTACGAGCAGTACTTC. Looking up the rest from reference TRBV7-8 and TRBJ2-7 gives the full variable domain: GAGVSQSPRYKVAKRGQDVALRCDPISGHVSLFWYQQALGQGPEFLTYFQNEAQLDKSGLPSDRFFAERPEGSVSTLKIQRTQQEDSAVYLCASSLLPGQGSYEQYFGPGTRLTVT.

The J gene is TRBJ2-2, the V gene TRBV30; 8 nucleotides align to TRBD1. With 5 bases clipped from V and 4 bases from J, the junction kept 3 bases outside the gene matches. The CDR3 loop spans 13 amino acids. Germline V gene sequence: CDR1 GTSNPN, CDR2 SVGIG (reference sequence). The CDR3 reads CAWAGTGTGELFF. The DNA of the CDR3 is TGTGCCTGGGCCGGGACAGGCACCGGGGAGCTGTTTTTT.

In nucleotides, the CDR3 is TGTGCCAGCTCACTCCAAGGACTCGGGAACAGTTATGGCTACACCTTC. This codes for CASSLQGLGNSYGYTF. The chain joins TRBV18 to TRBJ1-2, with D uncertain. The CDR3 has 16 amino acids. V was shortened by 4 bases and J by 5 bases, with 20 bases between the two germline ends. Germline V gene data show CDR1 as KGHSH and CDR2 as LQKENI.

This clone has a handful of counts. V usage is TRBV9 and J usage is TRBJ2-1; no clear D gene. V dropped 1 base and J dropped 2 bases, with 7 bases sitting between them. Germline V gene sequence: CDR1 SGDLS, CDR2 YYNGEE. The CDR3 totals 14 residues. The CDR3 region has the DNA TGTGCCAGCAGCGTATACGGTGCCTACAATGAGCAGTTCTTC. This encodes CASSVYGAYNEQFF.

CDR3 in amino acids: CASSDKAGGYGYTF. In nucleotides, the CDR3 is TGTGCCAGCAGTGACAAGGCAGGGGGGTATGGCTACACCTTC. The chain has TRBV6-6 and TRBJ1-2, with 7 bases fitting TRBD1. V shed 5 bases, J shed 5 bases, and the junction held 8 bases outside the gene matches. The CDR3 runs to 14 residues. CDR1 and CDR2 (germline): MNHNY, SVGAGI (reference sequence).

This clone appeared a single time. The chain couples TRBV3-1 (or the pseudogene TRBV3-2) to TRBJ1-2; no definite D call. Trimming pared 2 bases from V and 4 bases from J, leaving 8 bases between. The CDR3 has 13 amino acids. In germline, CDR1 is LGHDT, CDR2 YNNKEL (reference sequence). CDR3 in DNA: TGTGCCAGCAGCCAACAGGTGGGCTATGGCTACACCTTC. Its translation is CASSQQVGYGYTF.

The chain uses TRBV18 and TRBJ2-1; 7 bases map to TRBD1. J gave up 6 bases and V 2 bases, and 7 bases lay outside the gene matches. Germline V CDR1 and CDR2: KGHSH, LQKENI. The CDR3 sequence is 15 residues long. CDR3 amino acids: CASSPDREKGNEQFF. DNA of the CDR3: TGTGCCAGCTCACCAGACAGGGAAAAGGGCAATGAGCAGTTCTTC.

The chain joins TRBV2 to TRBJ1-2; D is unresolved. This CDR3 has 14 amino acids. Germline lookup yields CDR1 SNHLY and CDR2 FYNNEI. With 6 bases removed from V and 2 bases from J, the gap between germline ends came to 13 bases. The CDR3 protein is CASSGELINYGYTF. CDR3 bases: TGTGCCAGCAGCGGGGAGCTTATCAACTATGGCTACACCTTC.

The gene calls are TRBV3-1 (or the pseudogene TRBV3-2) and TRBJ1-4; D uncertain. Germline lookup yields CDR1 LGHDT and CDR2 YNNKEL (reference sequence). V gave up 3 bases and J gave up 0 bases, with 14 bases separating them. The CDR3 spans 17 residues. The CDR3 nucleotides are TGTGCCAGCAGCCAGGGCGTCCAGTGGGCAACTAATGAAAAACTGTTTTTT. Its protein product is CASSQGVQWATNEKLFF.

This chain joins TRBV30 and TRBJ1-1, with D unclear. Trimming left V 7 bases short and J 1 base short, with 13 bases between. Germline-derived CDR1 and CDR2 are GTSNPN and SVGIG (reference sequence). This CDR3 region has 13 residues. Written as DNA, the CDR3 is TGTGCCTCCCCTCTCGGGTCGAACACTGAAGCTTTCTTT. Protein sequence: CASPLGSNTEAFF.

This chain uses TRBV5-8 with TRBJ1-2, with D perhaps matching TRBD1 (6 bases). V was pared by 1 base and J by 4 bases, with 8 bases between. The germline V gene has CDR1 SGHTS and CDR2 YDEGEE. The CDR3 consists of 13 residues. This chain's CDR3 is CASSLQGTYGYTF. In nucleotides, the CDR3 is TGTGCCAGCAGCTTGCAGGGGACCTATGGCTACACCTTC.

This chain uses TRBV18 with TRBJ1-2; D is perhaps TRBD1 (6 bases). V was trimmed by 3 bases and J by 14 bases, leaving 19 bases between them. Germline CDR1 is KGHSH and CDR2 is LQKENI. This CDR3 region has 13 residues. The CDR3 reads CASSPQGQGPETF. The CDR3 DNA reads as TGTGCCAGCTCACCCCAGGGACAAGGGCCAGAAACCTTC.

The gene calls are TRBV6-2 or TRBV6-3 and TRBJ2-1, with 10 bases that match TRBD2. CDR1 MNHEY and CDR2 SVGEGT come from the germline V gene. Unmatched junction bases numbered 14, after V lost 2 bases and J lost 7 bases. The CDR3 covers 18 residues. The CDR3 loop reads CASSYGNRGLAGGNEQFF. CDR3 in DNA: TGTGCCAGCAGTTACGGGAATCGGGGCTTAGCGGGGGGTAATGAGCAGTTCTTC.